This T cell receptor beta chain derives from a study of T cell changes during pregnancy in multiple sclerosis. Here immunoSEQ multiplex PCR was the method, and the copy in TCRdb shows in-frame clones only, minus some. The sample lists some 42,000 clones, about 92% occurring once. The CDR3 contains 17 residues. The germline gives CDR1 SGHTA, CDR2 FQGNSA. The ends were cut back, 5 bases at V and 0 bases at J, with 14 bases in the middle. Material: CD4+ T cells from peripheral blood mononuclear cells, obtained in the third trimester of pregnancy. The clonotype comes from a female donor with multiple sclerosis, enrolled in a pregnancy study. This rearrangement joins TRBV7-2 to TRBJ2-6; D might be TRBD1 (6 bases). The CDR3: CASSPRTATSGANVLTF. The CDR3 DNA reads as TGTGCCAGCAGCCCCCGGACAGCTACCTCTGGGGCCAACGTCCTGACTTTC.